This T cell receptor (beta chain) was recovered during a study of cytomegalovirus exposure and HLA in healthy donors. Both 60 Vbeta primers and 13 Jbeta primers went into the PCR. Only in-frame clones appear in the TCRdb table, and some are missing; sequencing was by immunoSEQ multiplex PCR. The sample carries over 200,000 clones, around four fifths recorded once. This clone has only a few counts. Trimming left V 1 base short and J 1 base short, with 7 bases between. The CDR3 is 15 residues long. Germline CDR1 MGHRA, CDR2 YSYEKL. The gene calls are TRBV4-1 and TRBJ2-2; D gene unclear. The receptor was isolated from a male donor in good health and CMV-seronegative. Sequenced input: PBMCs. The CDR3 region is CASSQATVNTGELFF. DNA of the CDR3: TGCGCCAGCAGCCAAGCTACAGTGAACACCGGGGAGCTGTTTTTT.